This record concerns one TCR beta chain sequence. This entry belongs to a study of blood T cell repertoires in COVID-19. Looking at the study overall: COVID-19 samples from acute and convalescent phases originated in the United States, Italy and Spain.

The authors' processing: Reference gene primer amplification gave estimated nucleated cell counts. Here immunoSEQ multiplex PCR was the method, and the copy in TCRdb shows in-frame clones only, minus some. That table furnishes V, J and clone size, whereas the DNA furnished D and trimming. The table includes tens of thousands of clones, over 60% detected once. This CDR3 has 14 amino acids. Per germline, CDR1 SGDLS and CDR2 YYNGEE. V lost 4 bases to trimming and J lost 4 bases, with 14 bases between them. Input material: peripheral blood. This TCR was recovered from a man aged 25 to 45 with COVID-19, enrolled during active disease. The chain has TRBV9 and TRBJ1-2, with D hard to call. CDR3: CASSTGGSGYGYTF. The CDR3 DNA reads as TGTGCCAGCAGCACCGGAGGGAGTGGCTATGGCTACACCTTC.